The present T cell receptor (beta chain) was sequenced within a study of shared clonotypes between healthy human individuals. Deletions cut 5 bases from V and 4 bases from J, with 17 bases between. Germline V gene lookup returns CDR1 SEHNR and CDR2 FQNEAQ (reference sequence). The CDR3 is 15 residues long. Regarding this clone: Its matching antigen is unknown.

The study, taken as a whole, reports: The authors sampled blood alone, and tissue repertoires likely differ. The donor pool, a small one, limited the genetic and exposure-history diversity represented. Memory subsets generally showed smaller estimated richness than naive subsets did.

Naive CD8 populations comprised CD45RO-negative cells positively selected for CCR7, excluding terminally differentiated effector memory CD45RA+ cells. Replicate sorted-subset PCRs were loaded with around 210 ng DNA, approximately 31,000 T cell genomes. Method: immunoSEQ multiplex PCR; TCRdb's copy keeps in-frame clones and lacks some. The sample lists around 1.9 million clones, about 93% occurring once. This receptor was identified in a man younger than 35 in good health. Some clones in this sample may be carry-over from other donors' samples. This chain connects TRBV7-9 to TRBJ1-2, with D unresolved. Sequencing input: naive CD8+ T cells from PBMCs. The CDR3, as DNA: TGTGCCAGCAGCCAAGGACGCCCGCTAAGCTATGGCTACACCTTC. Its protein product is CASSQGRPLSYGYTF.